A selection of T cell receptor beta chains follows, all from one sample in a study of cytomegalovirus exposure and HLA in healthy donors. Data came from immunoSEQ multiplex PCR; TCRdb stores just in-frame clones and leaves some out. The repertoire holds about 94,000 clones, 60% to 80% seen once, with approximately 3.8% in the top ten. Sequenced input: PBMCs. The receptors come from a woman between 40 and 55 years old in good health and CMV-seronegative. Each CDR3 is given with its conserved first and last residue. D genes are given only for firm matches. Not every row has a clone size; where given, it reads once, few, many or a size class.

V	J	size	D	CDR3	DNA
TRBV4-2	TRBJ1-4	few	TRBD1	CASSQDGDRGFEKLFF	TGTGCCAGCAGCCAAGATGGCGACAGGGGATTTGAAAAACTGTTTTTT
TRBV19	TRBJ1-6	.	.	CACEATKNSPLHF	TGTGCCTGCGAGGCGACGAAAAATTCACCCCTCCACTTT
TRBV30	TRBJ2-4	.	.	CAWSVPRGDLAKNIQYF	TGTGCCTGGAGTGTACCCCGGGGAGACCTAGCCAAAAACATTCAGTACTTC
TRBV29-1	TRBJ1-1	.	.	CSSREGSGNTEAFF	TGCAGCTCAAGGGAGGGATCGGGGAACACTGAAGCTTTCTTT
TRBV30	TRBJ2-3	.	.	CALNLIRGITDTQYF	TGTGCCTTGAACCTTATTCGGGGAATCACAGATACGCAGTATTTT
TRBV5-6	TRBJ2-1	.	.	CASSLAGFVAEQFF	TGTGCCAGCAGCTTGGCGGGGTTCGTAGCGGAGCAGTTCTTC
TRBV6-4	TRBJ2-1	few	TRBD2	CASSDGSGAGNEQFF	TGTGCCAGCAGTGACGGGAGCGGGGCCGGGAATGAGCAGTTCTTC
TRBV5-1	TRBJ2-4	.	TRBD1	CASSLATGGDIQYF	TGCGCCAGCAGCTTGGCTACAGGGGGTGACATTCAGTACTTC
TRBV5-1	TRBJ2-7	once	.	CASSLAGGGQDNEQYF	TGCGCCAGCAGCTTGGCCGGCGGGGGACAGGACAACGAGCAGTACTTC
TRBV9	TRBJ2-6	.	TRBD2	CASSISAGGLGANVLTF	TGTGCCAGCAGTATTAGTGCGGGGGGGCTCGGGGCCAACGTCCTGACTTTC
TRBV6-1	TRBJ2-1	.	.	CASSESWGVPGYNEQFF	TGTGCCAGCAGTGAATCCTGGGGGGTCCCGGGATACAATGAGCAGTTCTTC
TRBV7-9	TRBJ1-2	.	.	CASSSAYYANYGYPF	TGTGCCAGCAGCTCAGCCTATTATGCTAACTATGGCTACCCCTTC
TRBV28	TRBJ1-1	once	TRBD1	CASSAVQGAGAFF	TGTGCCAGCAGTGCAGTCCAGGGGGCGGGAGCTTTCTTT
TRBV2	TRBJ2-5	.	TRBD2	CASSETSGGGETQYF	TGTGCCAGCAGTGAGACTAGCGGGGGGGGTGAGACCCAGTACTTC
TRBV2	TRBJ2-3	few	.	CASSEATHSHTDTQYF	TGTGCCAGCAGTGAAGCGACCCACAGCCACACAGATACGCAGTATTTT
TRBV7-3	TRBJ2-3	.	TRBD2	CASSSPTSGHPTDTQYF	TGTGCCAGCAGCTCCCCGACTAGCGGCCACCCCACAGATACGCAGTATTTT
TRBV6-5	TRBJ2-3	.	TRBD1	CASSTTGVTDTQYF	TGTGCCAGCAGTACGACAGGGGTCACAGATACGCAGTATTTT
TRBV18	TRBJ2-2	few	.	CASSRSQGDTGELFF	TGTGCCAGCTCACGGTCACAGGGAGACACCGGGGAGCTGTTTTTT
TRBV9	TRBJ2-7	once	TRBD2	CASSVLLAGELYEQYF	TGTGCCAGCAGCGTCCTACTAGCGGGGGAACTTTACGAGCAGTACTTC
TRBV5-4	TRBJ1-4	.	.	CASSLGGSSTNEKLFF	TGTGCCAGCAGCTTGGGCGGGAGTTCAACTAATGAAAAACTGTTTTTT
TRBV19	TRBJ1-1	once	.	CASRRSGTIGTEAFF	TGTGCCAGTCGGAGGTCGGGCACCATCGGCACTGAAGCTTTCTTT
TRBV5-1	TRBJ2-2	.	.	CASSLDSGATGELFF	TGCGCCAGCAGCTTGGACTCAGGGGCCACCGGGGAGCTGTTTTTT
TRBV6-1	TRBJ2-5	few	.	CASSEGQGYETQYF	TGTGCCAGCAGTGAGGGGCAGGGGTATGAGACCCAGTACTTC
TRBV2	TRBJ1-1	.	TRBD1	CASSRDRNTEAFF	TGTGCCAGCAGTAGGGACAGGAACACTGAAGCTTTCTTT
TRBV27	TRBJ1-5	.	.	CASSSGTINSNQPQHF	TGTGCCAGCAGTTCCGGGACAATCAATAGCAATCAGCCCCAGCATTTT
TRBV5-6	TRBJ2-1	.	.	CASSVPGRGLSYNEQFF	TGTGCCAGCAGCGTACCGGGGCGGGGGCTATCCTACAATGAGCAGTTCTTC
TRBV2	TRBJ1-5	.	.	CASALLPEQPQHF	TGTGCCAGTGCCCTTTTGCCGGAGCAGCCCCAGCATTTT
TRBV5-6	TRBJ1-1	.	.	CASSLQGDGTEAFF	TGTGCCAGCAGCTTACAAGGGGATGGCACTGAAGCTTTCTTT
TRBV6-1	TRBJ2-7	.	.	CASREKDSYYEQYF	TGTGCCAGCAGAGAAAAAGACAGTTACTACGAGCAGTACTTC
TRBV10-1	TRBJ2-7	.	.	CASNRDYEQYF	TGCGCCAGCAACCGGGACTACGAGCAGTACTTC
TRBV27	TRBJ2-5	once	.	CASSYTGIETQYF	TGTGCCAGCAGTTACACAGGGATAGAGACCCAGTACTTC
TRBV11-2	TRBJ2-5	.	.	CASSYYSGQETQYF	TGTGCCAGCAGCTACTATAGCGGACAAGAGACCCAGTACTTC
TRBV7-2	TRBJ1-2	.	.	CASSHRDYGYTF	TGTGCCAGCAGCCACAGGGACTATGGCTACACCTTC
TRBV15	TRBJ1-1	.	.	CATSRELENTEAFF	TGTGCCACCAGCAGAGAACTCGAGAACACTGAAGCTTTCTTT
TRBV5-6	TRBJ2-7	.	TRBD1	CASSRTGSYEQYF	TGTGCCAGCAGTCGGACAGGGTCCTACGAGCAGTACTTC
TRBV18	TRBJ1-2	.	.	CASSPDTWGPGYTF	TGTGCCAGCTCACCTGACACCTGGGGGCCTGGCTACACCTTC
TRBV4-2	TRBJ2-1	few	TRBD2	CASSQDPAGTSNEQFF	TGTGCCAGCAGCCAAGATCCAGCGGGGACTTCAAATGAGCAGTTCTTC
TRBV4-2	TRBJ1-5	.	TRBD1	CASSQGTGGVYSNQPQNF	TGTGCCAGCAGCCAAGGGACAGGGGGGGTTTATAGCAATCAGCCCCAGAATTTT
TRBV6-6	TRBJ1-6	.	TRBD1	CASSYSPGTDSPLHF	TGTGCCAGCAGTTACTCCCCAGGGACAGATTCACCCCTCCACTTT
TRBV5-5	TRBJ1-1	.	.	CASSLVGGRSTEAFF	TGTGCCAGCAGCTTGGTAGGGGGTAGGTCAACAGAAGCTTTCTTT
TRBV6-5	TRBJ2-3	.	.	CASSAAGSSADTQYF	TGTGCCAGCAGTGCCGCGGGGAGCAGTGCAGATACGCAGTATTTT
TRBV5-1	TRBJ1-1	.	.	CASSLAGVSSTEAFF	TGCGCCAGCAGCTTGGCCGGGGTATCCAGCACTGAAGCTTTCTTT
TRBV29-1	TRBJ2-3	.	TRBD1	CSVRTGADTQYF	TGCAGCGTGCGGACAGGGGCAGATACGCAGTATTTT
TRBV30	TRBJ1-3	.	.	CAWSVGRSGNTIYF	TGTGCCTGGAGTGTTGGGCGCTCTGGAAACACCATATATTTT